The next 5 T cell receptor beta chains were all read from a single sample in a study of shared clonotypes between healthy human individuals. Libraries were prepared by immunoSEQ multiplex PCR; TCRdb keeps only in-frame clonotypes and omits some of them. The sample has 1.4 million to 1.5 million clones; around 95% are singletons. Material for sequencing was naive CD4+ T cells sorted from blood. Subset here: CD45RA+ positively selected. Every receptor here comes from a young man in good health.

CDR3 DNA sequence: TGTGCCAGCAGCCCCCAGGGGGGCGGATACACTGAAGCTTTCTTT. Protein: CASSPQGGGYTEAFF. The chain recombines TRBV5-6 with TRBJ1-1; 7 nucleotides line up with TRBD1. Per germline, CDR1 SGHDT and CDR2 YYEEEE. V lost 4 bases, J lost 3 bases, and 9 bases stayed unmatched. The CDR3 covers 15 residues.

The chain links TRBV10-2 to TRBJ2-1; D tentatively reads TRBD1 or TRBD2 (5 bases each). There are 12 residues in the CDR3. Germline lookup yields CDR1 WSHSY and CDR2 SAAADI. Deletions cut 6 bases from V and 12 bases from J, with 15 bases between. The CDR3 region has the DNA TGCGCCAGCAGCGGTGGGGCGAGCGGGCAGTTCTTC. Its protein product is CASSGGASGQFF.

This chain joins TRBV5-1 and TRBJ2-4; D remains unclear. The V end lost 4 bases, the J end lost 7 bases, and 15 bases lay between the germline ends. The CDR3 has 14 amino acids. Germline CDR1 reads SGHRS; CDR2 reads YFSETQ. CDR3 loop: CASSPTSSRNIQYF. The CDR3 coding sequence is TGCGCCAGCAGCCCAACGTCTTCAAGGAACATTCAGTACTTC.

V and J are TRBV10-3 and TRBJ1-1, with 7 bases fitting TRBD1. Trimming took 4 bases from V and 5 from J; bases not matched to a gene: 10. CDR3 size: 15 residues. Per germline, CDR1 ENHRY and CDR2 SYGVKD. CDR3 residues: CAISVAYGTATEAFF. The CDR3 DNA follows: TGTGCCATCAGTGTAGCCTATGGGACAGCAACTGAAGCTTTCTTT.

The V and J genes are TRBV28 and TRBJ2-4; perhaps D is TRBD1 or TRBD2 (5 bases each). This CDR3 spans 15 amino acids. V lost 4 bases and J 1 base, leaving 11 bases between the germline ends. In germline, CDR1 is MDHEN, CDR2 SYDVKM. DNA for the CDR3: TGTGCCAGCAGTTCGCGAGGGGAGGCCAAAAACATTCAGTACTTC. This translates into CASSSRGEAKNIQYF. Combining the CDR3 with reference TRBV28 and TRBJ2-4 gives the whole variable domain DVKVTQSSRYLVKRTGEKVFLECVQDMDHENMFWYRQDPGLGLRLIYFSYDVKMKEKGDIPEGYSVSREKKERFSLILESASTNQTSMYLCASSSRGEAKNIQYFGAGTRLSVL.